The 12 T cell receptor beta chains given below trace back to one sample, sequenced in a study of CD8+CD57+ T cells in acquired aplastic anemia. The TCR beta profiling, which covered VDJ combination and CDR3 sequence, was carried out using genomic DNA as the template. Via MiXCR, TCRdb re-called the reads, giving one row per CDR3 protein. The repertoire holds over 150,000 distinct CDR3 sequences, with roughly 47% as singletons. The sequencing sample was made of sorted CD4+, CD8+, or CD8+CD57+ T cells (not recorded which) from PBMCs. These receptor sequences come from a human donor in good health.

This clonotype showed up many times. The CDR3 region is CASSDGRGNQPQHF. DNA for the CDR3: TGTGCCAGCAGTGACGGCAGGGGGAATCAGCCCCAGCATTTT. The rearrangement links TRBV2 to TRBJ1-5, with TRBD1 matching over 7 bases. The CDR3 covers 14 residues. With 3 bases clipped from V and 4 bases from J, the junction kept 3 bases outside the gene matches. From germline, CDR1 is SNHLY and CDR2 FYNNEI.

V and J are TRBV29-1 and TRBJ1-1; maybe TRBD1 (5 bases). With 6 bases removed from V and 7 bases from J, the gap between germline ends came to 9 bases. This CDR3 region has 10 residues. Germline loops: CDR1 SQVTM, CDR2 ANQGSEA. The CDR3 DNA sequence: TGCAGCGTGGGGACGGGTGAAGCTTTCTTT. It translates to CSVGTGEAFF.

CDR3 region: CASSEGGTVQPQHF. The DNA for the CDR3 is TGTGCCAGCAGTGAAGGAGGGACAGTTCAGCCCCAGCATTTT. The chain carries TRBV2 and TRBJ1-5, with TRBD1 identical over 7 bases. The CDR3 consists of 14 residues. Unmatched junction bases numbered 3, after V lost 1 base and J lost 6 bases. Germline CDR1 is SNHLY and CDR2 is FYNNEI.

This clonotype has a handful of counts. The chain has TRBV18 and TRBJ2-1; D perhaps matches TRBD1 (5 bases). V gave up 0 bases and J gave up 8 bases, with 8 bases separating them. The CDR3 sequence is 13 residues long. Germline CDR1 and CDR2: KGHSH and LQKENI. The CDR3 bases are TGTGCCAGCTCACCACCGGGGCTCGATGAGCAGTTCTTC. Translating gives CASSPPGLDEQFF. The full variable domain, its missing parts supplied by reference TRBV18 and TRBJ2-1, is NAGVMQNPRHLVRRRGQEARLRCSPMKGHSHVYWYRQLPEEGLKFMVYLQKENIIDESGMPKERFSAEFPKEGPSILRIQQVVRGDSAAYFCASSPPGLDEQFFGPGTRLTVL.

This clonotype came up a few times. The DNA of the CDR3 is TGTGCCAGCACCCAGGTGGGCTACGAGCAGTACTTC. Translating gives CASTQVGYEQYF. The chain links TRBV9 to TRBJ2-7; D is unresolved. The length of the CDR3 is 12 residues. The germline V and J ends were trimmed by 6 bases and 3 bases, with 10 bases remaining between them. Germline V CDR1 and CDR2: SGDLS, YYNGEE.

This clonotype was recorded a few times. The chain carries TRBV12-3 or TRBV12-4 and TRBJ2-1; 8 nucleotides line up with TRBD1. This CDR3 is 16 amino acids long. Trimming took 0 bases from V and 9 from J; bases not matched to a gene: 10. CDR3 protein: CASSLASTQGAVEQFF. CDR3 DNA: TGTGCCAGCAGTTTAGCCTCTACTCAGGGGGCCGTTGAGCAGTTCTTC.

This clonotype came up many times. The V gene is TRBV20-1, the J gene TRBJ2-1; 14 positions agree with TRBD2. The J segment lost 1 base and the V segment lost 5 bases, leaving 13 bases of the junction unmatched. This CDR3 has 19 amino acids. CDR1 DFQATT and CDR2 SNEGSKA come from the germline V gene (reference sequence). The CDR3, as DNA: TGCAGTGCTCTGAACCCGGGACTAGCGGGAGAGGGGTCCTACAATGAGCAGTTCTTC. Amino acid sequence: CSALNPGLAGEGSYNEQFF.

The chain links TRBV20-1 to TRBJ2-5, with 9 bases identical to TRBD2. From germline, CDR1 is DFQATT and CDR2 SNEGSKA (reference sequence). The junction had 11 bases not matched to a gene; V was cut back by 5 bases and J by 4 bases. There are 15 residues in the CDR3. As DNA, the CDR3 is TGCAGTGCTCCCCCCCTAGCGGGAACAGGAGAGACCCAGTACTTC. Its protein is CSAPPLAGTGETQYF.

The rearrangement joins TRBV12-3 or TRBV12-4 to TRBJ2-3, with unresolved D. The CDR3 runs 11 residues. V lost 6 bases to trimming and J lost 9 bases, with 10 bases between them. The CDR3 sequence is CASRLLETQYF. The DNA for the CDR3 is TGTGCCAGCAGGCTACTGGAGACGCAGTATTTT.

This chain uses TRBV24-1 with TRBJ1-1, with D hard to call. Trimming took 5 bases from V and 1 from J, leaving 7 bases between them. The CDR3 consists of 13 residues. Germline loops: CDR1 KGHDR, CDR2 SFDVKD. The DNA of the CDR3 is TGTGCCACCAGTGCAGAGAAGAACACTGAAGCTTTCTTT. This codes for CATSAEKNTEAFF.

This clonotype has only a few counts. This may be a read error, as it is one base from a much larger clone. The CDR3 sequence: CASSGRVGRESHGYAF. DNA of the CDR3: TGTGCCAGCAGTGGTCGGGTGGGGAGGGAAAGCCATGGCTACGCCTTC. The V gene is TRBV25-1, the J gene TRBJ1-2; D gene uncertain. Germline lookup yields CDR1 MGHDK and CDR2 SYGVNS. There are 16 residues in the CDR3.

This clonotype turned up a few times. This sequence joins TRBV19 and TRBJ1-6; no clear D. The CDR3 runs to 14 residues. Germline V gives CDR1 LNHDA, CDR2 SQIVND (reference sequence). The V gene lost 6 bases and the J gene lost 4 bases, with 10 bases spanning the gap. The CDR3 nucleotides read TGTGCCAGTAGACCCGACATTTATAATTCACCCCTCCACTTT. Amino acid sequence: CASRPDIYNSPLHF.